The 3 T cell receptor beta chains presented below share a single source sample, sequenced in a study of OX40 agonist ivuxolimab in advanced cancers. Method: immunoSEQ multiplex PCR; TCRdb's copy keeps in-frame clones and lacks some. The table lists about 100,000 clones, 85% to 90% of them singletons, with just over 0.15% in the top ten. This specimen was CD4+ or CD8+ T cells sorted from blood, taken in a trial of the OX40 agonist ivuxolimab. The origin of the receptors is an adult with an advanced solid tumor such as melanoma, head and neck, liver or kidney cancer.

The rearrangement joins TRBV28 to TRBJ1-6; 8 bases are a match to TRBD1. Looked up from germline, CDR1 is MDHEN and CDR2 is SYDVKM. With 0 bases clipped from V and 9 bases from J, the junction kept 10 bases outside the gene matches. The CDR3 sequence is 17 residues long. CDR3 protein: CASSLWGIQGGGSPLHF. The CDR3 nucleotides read TGTGCCAGCAGTTTATGGGGAATACAGGGGGGAGGTTCACCCCTCCACTTT.

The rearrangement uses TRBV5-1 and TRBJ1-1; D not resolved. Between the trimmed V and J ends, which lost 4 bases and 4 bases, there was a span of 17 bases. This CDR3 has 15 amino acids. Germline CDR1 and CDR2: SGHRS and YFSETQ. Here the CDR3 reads CASSPRQDWGTEAFF. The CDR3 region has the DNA TGCGCCAGCAGCCCCCGGCAGGATTGGGGCACTGAAGCTTTCTTT.

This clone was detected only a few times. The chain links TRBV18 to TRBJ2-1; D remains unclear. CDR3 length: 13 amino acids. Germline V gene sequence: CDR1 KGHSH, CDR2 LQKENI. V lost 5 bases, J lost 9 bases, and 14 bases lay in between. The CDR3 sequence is CASSELPFREQFF. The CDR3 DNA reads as TGTGCCAGCTCAGAGTTACCTTTCCGTGAGCAGTTCTTC. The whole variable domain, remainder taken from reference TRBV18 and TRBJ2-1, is NAGVMQNPRHLVRRRGQEARLRCSPMKGHSHVYWYRQLPEEGLKFMVYLQKENIIDESGMPKERFSAEFPKEGPSILRIQQVVRGDSAAYFCASSELPFREQFFGPGTRLTVL.